These 24 T cell receptor beta chains were all obtained from the same sample, sequenced in a study of T cell repertoires in aging, cancer and after chemotherapy. TCR beta rearrangements were amplified from peripheral blood genomic DNA. A mixed TRB-A/B primer pool amplified rearranged TRB by multiplex touch-down PCR. TCRdb re-called the multiplex PCR reads through MiXCR, storing one row per CDR3 protein. This sample has approximately 6,300 distinct CDR3 sequences, with around 35% found just once. Input material: blood. These receptors originate from a human donor with a blood cancer.

This sequence joins TRBV29-1 and TRBJ2-3, with 9 bases identical to TRBD2. The CDR3 is made up of 16 amino acids. The junction had 11 bases not matched to a gene; V was cut back by 4 bases and J by 3 bases. Germline loops: CDR1 SQVTM, CDR2 ANQGSEA. This chain's CDR3 is CSVAKASGTPTDTQYF. The CDR3, as DNA: TGCAGCGTTGCAAAGGCTAGCGGGACTCCGACAGATACGCAGTATTTT.

This clonotype was counted only a few times. The J gene is TRBJ2-5, the V gene TRBV10-3; D unclear. The CDR3 length is 13 residues. The germline V and J ends were trimmed by 2 bases and 0 bases, with 4 bases remaining between them. CDR1 is ENHRY and CDR2 is SYGVKD in the germline V gene. The CDR3: CAISEAYQETQYF. CDR3 coding DNA: TGTGCCATCAGTGAGGCCTACCAAGAGACCCAGTACTTC.

With respect to this clonotype: The junction and the germline gene differ at one end; a read error may be behind it. V and J are TRBV12-3 or TRBV12-4 and TRBJ2-2; D remains unclear. The CDR3 is made up of 14 amino acids. The DNA for the CDR3 is TGTGCCAGCAGTTTAAACAGCAACACCGAGGAGCTGTTTTTT. This codes for CASSLNSNTEELFF.

This clonotype was found a few times. The V gene is TRBV10-3, the J gene TRBJ2-1; 14 bases fit TRBD2. Germline assignment: CDR1 ENHRY and CDR2 SYGVKD. V trimming: 7 bases; J trimming: 3 bases; junction bases outside the gene matches: 5. The CDR3 has 16 amino acids. This CDR3 reads CAITIGLAGGYNEQFF. The CDR3 DNA sequence: TGTGCCATCACTATAGGACTAGCGGGAGGCTACAATGAGCAGTTCTTC.

V and J are TRBV20-1 and TRBJ2-7; 9 nucleotides align to TRBD2. The CDR3 length is 14 residues. Losses at the gene ends were 5 bases for V and 6 bases for J; bases not matched to a gene: 11. Germline CDR1 DFQATT, CDR2 SNEGSKA (reference sequence). For the CDR3, the DNA is TGCAGTGCTGCTCAACTAGCGGGCGCCTCCGAGCAGTACTTC. This encodes CSAAQLAGASEQYF.

Turning to this clonotype: A much larger clone sits a single nucleotide away, making a read error possible. The chain joins TRBV27 to TRBJ2-5; tentatively, D is TRBD2 (6 bases). This CDR3 is built from 16 residues. The ends were cut back, 4 bases at V and 4 bases at J, with 19 bases in the middle. Per the germline V gene, CDR1 is MNHEY and CDR2 is SMNVEV (reference sequence). The CDR3 coding sequence is TGTGCCAGCAGTTCCACGACTTCCGGGAGCCGAGAGACCCAGTACTTC. Translating gives CASSSTTSGSRETQYF.

The CDR3 loop is CASSLAGGLETQYF. The CDR3 coding sequence is TGTGCCAGCAGCTTAGCGGGGGGGTTGGAGACCCAGTACTTC. The rearrangement uses TRBV11-1 and TRBJ2-5; TRBD2 agrees at 7 bases. Germline trimming cut 0 bases from V and 5 bases from J; bases unmatched to any gene: 3. Germline assignment: CDR1 SGHAT and CDR2 FQDESV (reference sequence). This CDR3 has 14 amino acids.

The V and J genes are TRBV5-6 and TRBJ1-5, with 7 positions matching TRBD1. In germline, CDR1 is SGHDT, CDR2 YYEEEE. The CDR3 contains 14 residues. The J segment lost 10 bases and the V segment lost 0 bases, leaving 7 bases of the junction unmatched. CDR3 bases: TGTGCCAGCAGCTTGGACAGGGGAGAGAAACCCCAGCATTTT. Protein sequence: CASSLDRGEKPQHF.

This clonotype occurred a few times. The chain couples TRBV19 to TRBJ2-7, with D possibly TRBD2 on 5 matching bases. V lost 6 bases and J 6 bases, leaving 12 bases between the germline ends. CDR1 and CDR2 (germline): LNHDA, SQIVND (reference sequence). There are 12 residues in the CDR3. CDR3 nucleotide sequence: TGTGCCAGTAGCCCGGGGTTGGGCGAGCAGTACTTC. Translation gives CASSPGLGEQYF.

This clonotype has only a few counts. This chain joins TRBV29-1 and TRBJ2-4; 7 bases map to TRBD1. The CDR3 sequence is 13 residues long. After removal of 8 bases from V and 6 bases from J, the junction contained 10 bases not matched to a gene. Germline CDR1 SQVTM, CDR2 ANQGSEA. The CDR3 sequence: CSFFAPGGNIQYF. CDR3 in DNA: TGCAGCTTCTTCGCTCCAGGGGGAAACATTCAGTACTTC.

This rearrangement joins TRBV27 to TRBJ2-4; D unclear. V was clipped by 5 bases and J by 3 bases, with 8 bases between them. Germline V gene sequence: CDR1 MNHEY, CDR2 SMNVEV (reference sequence). The CDR3 runs to 13 residues. The CDR3 DNA reads as TGTGCCAGCAGTATGAGTGTCAAAAACATTCAGTACTTC. Its protein is CASSMSVKNIQYF.

This clonotype was recorded only once. Germline and junction disagree at one end, which may indicate a read error. This chain uses TRBV20-1 with TRBJ2-3, with D unresolved. CDR1 DFQATT and CDR2 SNEGSKA come from the germline V gene (reference sequence). The CDR3 spans 12 residues. The chain's CDR3 is CSAPQVTDKQYF. CDR3 DNA: TGCAGTGCCCCCCAAGTAACAGATAAGCAGTATTTT.

This clonotype was recorded a few times. The chain has TRBV7-6 and TRBJ2-1; TRBD1 aligns across 7 bases. The CDR3 extends over 14 amino acids. The ends lost 7 bases at V and 2 bases at J; junction bases unmatched: 5. Germline CDR1 is SGHVS and CDR2 is FNYEAQ. CDR3 amino acids: CASNHRGPYNEQFF. Written as DNA, the CDR3 is TGTGCCAGCAACCACAGGGGTCCCTACAATGAGCAGTTCTTC.

This clonotype has more than one count but fewer than ten. V gene TRBV27 combines with J gene TRBJ2-7; 10 nucleotides agree with TRBD2. This CDR3 contains 16 residues. The V gene's germline CDR1 is MNHEY and CDR2 SMNVEV (reference sequence). Trimming cost V 5 bases and J 1 base; bases outside gene matches: 8. CDR3 sequence (DNA): TGTGCCAGCAGTCCTACCCCTAGCGGGGGATCCTACGAGCAGTACTTC. This sequence encodes CASSPTPSGGSYEQYF.

This chain links TRBV5-4 with TRBJ2-3; no firm D call. The V end lost 3 bases, the J end lost 1 base, and 9 bases lay between the germline ends. Germline CDR1 SGHNT, CDR2 YYREEE (reference sequence). The CDR3 has 14 amino acids. CDR3 loop: CASSSPTGTDTQYF. Written as DNA, the CDR3 is TGTGCCAGCAGCTCCCCGACCGGCACAGATACGCAGTATTTT.

By sample fraction, this clonotype is large. The chain couples TRBV12-3 or TRBV12-4 to TRBJ1-2; TRBD1 is a possible D gene (5 bases). This CDR3 region has 13 residues. Trimming removed 5 bases from V and 2 bases from J, with 9 bases in between. The CDR3 protein is CASSDSLNYGYTF. The CDR3 DNA reads TGTGCCAGCAGTGACAGCCTCAACTATGGCTACACCTTC.

This rearrangement joins TRBV10-1 to TRBJ2-2, with TRBD2 matching 7 bases. The CDR3 runs to 17 residues. The ends lost 2 bases at V and 0 bases at J; junction bases unmatched: 6. Per the germline V gene, CDR1 is WNHNN and CDR2 is SYGVQD (reference sequence). The CDR3 reads CASSEPPGGTNTGELFF. The CDR3 DNA follows: TGCGCCAGCAGTGAGCCCCCCGGGGGGACGAACACCGGGGAGCTGTTTTTT.

The V call is TRBV6-4, the J call TRBJ2-1; 8 bases fit TRBD1. Germline V lookup: CDR1 MRHNA, CDR2 SNTAGT. The CDR3 is made up of 18 amino acids. V dropped 0 bases and J dropped 5; count of bases not matched to a gene: 12. CDR3 loop: CASSDSFGTGGSHNEQFF. In DNA, the CDR3 is TGTGCCAGCAGTGACTCGTTTGGGACAGGTGGTTCCCACAATGAGCAGTTCTTC.

Judged by abundance, this clonotype is medium-sized. This chain links TRBV11-1 with TRBJ2-3; 13 bases map to TRBD2. This CDR3 has 16 amino acids. With 5 bases clipped from V and 5 bases from J, the junction kept 7 bases outside the gene matches. Germline CDR1 reads SGHAT; CDR2 reads FQDESV (reference sequence). CDR3 amino acids: CASSTRLAGGGDTQYF. In DNA, the CDR3 is TGTGCCAGCAGCACCCGACTAGCGGGAGGAGGAGATACGCAGTATTTT.

Turning to this clonotype: A read error may be the cause here, since a much bigger clone is one base away. This chain uses TRBV29-1 with TRBJ2-1; D might be TRBD2 (6 bases). This CDR3 is 12 amino acids long. Germline V lookup: CDR1 SQVTM, CDR2 ANQGSEA. For the CDR3, the DNA is TGCGGAGGGAGCGGAGGCTACAATGAGCAGTTCTTC. It encodes CGGSGGYNEQFF.

By proportion, this clonotype is large. In DNA, the CDR3 is TGTGCCAGTAGTATAGAACTAGCGCAGCAAGAGACCCAGTACTTC. This encodes CASSIELAQQETQYF. This rearrangement joins TRBV19 to TRBJ2-5; TRBD2 matches at 7 bases. CDR3 length: 15 amino acids. V gave up 0 bases and J gave up 2 bases; unmatched junction bases: 3. Germline CDR1 LNHDA, CDR2 SQIVND (reference sequence).

This clonotype was observed a handful of times. The genes are TRBV6-4 and TRBJ2-1; no clear D. CDR3 length: 15 amino acids. Trimming removed 2 bases from V and 2 bases from J, with 10 bases in between. Germline V gives CDR1 MRHNA, CDR2 SNTAGT. This chain's CDR3 is CASSDVAAAYNEQFF. CDR3 bases: TGTGCCAGCAGTGACGTCGCGGCAGCCTACAATGAGCAGTTCTTC.

This clonotype was counted a few times. V and J are TRBV27 and TRBJ2-7; TRBD1 is a possible D gene (6 bases). V was shortened by 5 bases and J by 2 bases, with 16 bases between the two germline ends. Germline CDR1 and CDR2: MNHEY and SMNVEV (reference sequence). The CDR3 totals 15 residues. CDR3 amino acids: CASSPSGTRPYEQYF. The CDR3 DNA reads TGTGCCAGCAGTCCGTCCGGGACAAGACCCTACGAGCAGTACTTC.

The chain links TRBV29-1 to TRBJ2-7; the D gene is possibly TRBD1 (6 bases). V was trimmed by 6 bases and J by 0 bases, leaving 15 bases between them. The CDR3 has 14 residues. Per the germline V gene, CDR1 is SQVTM and CDR2 is ANQGSEA. CDR3 sequence reads: CSVGTSRDSYEQYF. CDR3 nucleotides: TGCAGCGTCGGGACAAGCCGAGACTCCTACGAGCAGTACTTC.